This is a list of T cell receptor beta chains from one sample in a study of tumor-infiltrating lymphocytes in primary liver carcinoma. MiXCR, applied by TCRdb to the multiplex PCR reads, yields one record per CDR3 protein. The sample yields just under 45,000 distinct CDR3 sequences, 73% seen once. Sequencing used liver tumor tissue from sampling region 2. The receptors shown here come from a man aged 40-50 years with primary liver carcinoma and hepatitis B virus infection. CDR3s include the opening cysteine and the closing phenylalanine or tryptophan. Each record gives: clone size, D gene, V gene, CDR3 length, J gene, CDR3 DNA, CDR3 protein. The D gene is left open where the match is weak. Size is omitted from some rows. Given values are once, few, many or a class for expanded clones.

NA	NA	TRBV12-3/TRBV12-4	18	TRBJ2-6	TGTGTCAACAGTTCCCGACAGGCATCCTTCTCTGGGGCCAACGTCCTGACTTTC	CVNSSRQASFSGANVLTF
NA	NA	TRBV5-4	13	TRBJ2-5	TGTGTCAGCAGCATGGATAGGCGAGAGACCCAGTACTTC	CVSSMDRRETQYF
NA	NA	TRBV7-2	15	TRBJ2-3	TGTGCCAGCGGCCCTCTAGGCGGCAGCACAGATACGCAGTATTTT	CASGPLGGSTDTQYF
medium-sized	NA	TRBV29-1	12	TRBJ1-1	TGCAGCGTTGAATCCGGGGTCACTGAAGCTTTCTTT	CSVESGVTEAFF
once	NA	TRBV12-3/TRBV12-4	12	TRBJ2-5	TGTGACAGCACCAGGGCTCGCGAGACCCAGTACTTC	CDSTRARETQYF
NA	NA	TRBV29-1	14	TRBJ2-1	TGCAGCGGGAGGGGGAGCGACTCCTACAATGAGCAGTTCTTC	CSGRGSDSYNEQFF
NA	NA	TRBV7-9	12	TRBJ2-1	TGCGCCAGCAGCTCGGAGCGTAGTGAGCAGTTCTTC	CASSSERSEQFF
NA	TRBD1	TRBV11-2	13	TRBJ1-5	TGTGTCAGCAGCTTAGGGGGCAATCAGCCCCGGCATTTT	CVSSLGGNQPRHF
medium-sized	NA	TRBV6-1	14	TRBJ1-3	TGTGCCAGCAGTGACTTCAGCTCTGGAAACACCATATATTTT	CASSDFSSGNTIYF
many	TRBD1	TRBV19	15	TRBJ2-7	TGTGCCAGTAGTATGAGGGGGACAGTCTCCTACGAGCAGTACTTC	CASSMRGTVSYEQYF
NA	NA	TRBV2	13	TRBJ2-2	TGTGCCAGCAGCAGGGGGGCGGCCGGGGAGCTGTTTTTT	CASSRGAAGELFF
NA	NA	TRBV28	14	TRBJ2-3	TGTGCCAGCAGTCAGGGTGGTAGGACAGATACGCATTATTTT	CASSQGGRTDTHYF
NA	NA	TRBV4-2	12	TRBJ2-7	TGTTCCAGCAGCCAAGAGACCCACGACCAGTACTTC	CSSSQETHDQYF
many	NA	TRBV10-2	14	TRBJ1-1	TGCGCCAGCGGCCCGGGGGCCCAGAACACTGAAGCTTTCTTT	CASGPGAQNTEAFF
many	TRBD1	TRBV6-5	13	TRBJ1-1	TGTGCCGTACAACAGGGGCGGAACACTGAAGCTTTCTTT	CAVQQGRNTEAFF
NA	TRBD2	TRBV4-3	18	TRBJ2-2	TGCGCCAGCAGCCGTGATAGCCCGGGACTAGCGAGCCTGGGGGAGCTGTTTTTT	CASSRDSPGLASLGELFF
NA	TRBD1	TRBV4-3	15	TRBJ2-3	TGCGCCAGCAGCCACCGACAGGGGCGGACAGATGCACAGTATTTT	CASSHRQGRTDAQYF
NA	TRBD2	TRBV5-1	13	TRBJ2-1	TGTGCCAGCAACTCGACGGGACTAGCTGAGCAGTTCTTC	CASNSTGLAEQFF
NA	NA	TRBV11-1	13	TRBJ2-1	TGTTCCAGCGGCTTTTCTGAAATCCACGAGCAGTTCTTC	CSSGFSEIHEQFF
NA	NA	TRBV11-2	14	TRBJ2-7	TGTGCCAGCAGTTTAAGAGGGGGTGATGGGGAGAAGTACTTC	CASSLRGGDGEKYF
NA	NA	TRBV6-2/TRBV6-3	14	TRBJ2-3	TGTGCCAACAGTTACTCGATCAGCGCAGATACGCAGTATTTT	CANSYSISADTQYF
NA	NA	TRBV11-1	13	TRBJ1-6	TGTGCCAGTAGCGGGACACTGGTTTCATCCCTCCACTTT	CASSGTLVSSLHF
NA	NA	TRBV20-1	15	TRBJ1-1	TGCAGTGCTAGAGATGGGGGAGGGGAGAACACTGAAGTTTTCTTT	CSARDGGGENTEVFF
medium-sized	NA	TRBV10-2	14	TRBJ2-2	TGCGCCAGCAGTGGACGAAGAGGGAGTGGGGAGCTGTTTTTT	CASSGRRGSGELFF
once	TRBD1	TRBV30	15	TRBJ1-1	TGTGCCTGTAGGAACAACGGGACAGGGACCACTGAAGCTTTCTTT	CACRNNGTGTTEAFF
once	NA	TRBV11-2	12	TRBJ2-7	TGTCCCAGCAGTCCCGTGGGCTACGTGCAGTACTTC	CPSSPVGYVQYF
NA	TRBD2	TRBV29-1	17	TRBJ2-1	TGTAGCGTCTCCAGGACTAGCGACTCGAGCTCCTACAATGAGCAGCTCTTC	CSVSRTSDSSSYNEQLF
NA	TRBD2	TRBV5-6	18	TRBJ2-7	TGTGCCAGCAGCTTTGGACTAGCGGGAGTCACCTACTCCTACGAGCAGTACTTC	CASSFGLAGVTYSYEQYF
NA	NA	TRBV5-5	14	TRBJ2-3	TGTGCCAGCAGCTGGGGAATGGTGACAGATATGCAGTATTTT	CASSWGMVTDMQYF